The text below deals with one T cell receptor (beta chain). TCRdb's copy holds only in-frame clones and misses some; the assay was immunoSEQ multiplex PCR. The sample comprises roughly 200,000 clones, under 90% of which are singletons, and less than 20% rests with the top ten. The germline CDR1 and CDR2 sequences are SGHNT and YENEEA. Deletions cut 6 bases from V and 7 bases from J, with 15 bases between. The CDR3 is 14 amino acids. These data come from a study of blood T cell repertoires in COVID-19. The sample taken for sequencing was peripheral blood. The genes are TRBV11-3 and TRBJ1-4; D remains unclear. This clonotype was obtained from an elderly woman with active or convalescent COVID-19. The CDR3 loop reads CASSRSGNVEKLFF. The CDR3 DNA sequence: TGTGCCAGCAGTCGCTCGGGAAATGTTGAAAAACTGTTTTTT.